This T cell receptor (beta chain) derives from a study of blood T cells in healthy people across ages. General study findings and limits: Possibly confounding the expanded clonotype changes was the fact that donor CMV status was unknown.

This CDR3 contains 13 residues. Germline CDR1 SGHTA, CDR2 FQGNSA. Trimming took 5 bases from V and 12 from J, leaving 17 bases between them. Notes on this clonotype: What it binds is unknown.

Together with a sample-barcoded 5' primer, a J-beta primer mix was included in a second PCR lasting roughly 6 to 12 cycles. TCRdb used MiXCR to reprocess the 5' RACE reads, holding one entry per CDR3 protein. Among roughly 830,000 distinct CDR3 sequences listed, around 62% were seen once. Isolation per sample recovered at least 6 million PBMCs. J is TRBJ1-5 and V is TRBV7-2, with D perhaps TRBD1 (6 bases). Sequencing input: blood. This TCR came from a man aged 25 to 40 in good health. The CDR3 region has the DNA TGTGCCAGCAGCGCAGGGGCAACCACGGGCCAGCATTTT. The encoded protein is CASSAGATTGQHF.